One and the same sample provided the 5 T cell receptor beta chains below, sequenced in a study of T cell repertoires in ileal Crohn's disease. Time point described: neoterminal ileum biopsy at postoperative endoscopy, about 6 months after surgery. Clones were sequenced by immunoSEQ multiplex PCR, and TCRdb holds only the in-frame ones, with some missing. The sample lists under 15,000 clones; approximately 78% were seen once. The source material was ileal tissue. These receptors came from an adult with Crohn's disease.

CDR3 amino acids: CASSSGQGGNIYQYF. The CDR3 bases are TGCGCCAGCAGCTCAGGACAGGGCGGGAATATTTATCAGTACTTC. This chain links TRBV4-1 with TRBJ2-5; the match to TRBD1 covers 8 bases. Germline V gives CDR1 MGHRA, CDR2 YSYEKL. J gave up 11 bases and V 5 bases, and 16 bases lay outside the gene matches. The CDR3 contains 15 residues.

CDR3 DNA sequence: TGTGCCTGGAAAGGGGGGGCTGGGGCCAACGTCCTGACTTTC. Translated: CAWKGGAGANVLTF. This chain connects TRBV30 to TRBJ2-6; a weak D match, TRBD2 (7 bases). There are 14 residues in the CDR3. Germline CDR1 reads GTSNPN; CDR2 reads SVGIG (reference sequence). V lost 4 bases to trimming and J lost 2 bases, with 9 bases between them.

The CDR3: CASALGGGPNEQFF. The CDR3 nucleotides are TGTGCCAGTGCCCTGGGCGGAGGGCCAAATGAGCAGTTCTTC. V and J are TRBV19 and TRBJ2-1; maybe TRBD2 (6 bases). Trimming left V 8 bases short and J 7 bases short, with 18 bases between. The CDR3 consists of 14 residues. Germline V lookup: CDR1 LNHDA, CDR2 SQIVND (reference sequence).

The V gene is TRBV19, the J gene TRBJ1-2; possibly TRBD1 for D (5 bases). V was clipped by 1 base and J by 7 bases, with 7 bases between them. CDR1 and CDR2 (germline): LNHDA, SQIVND (reference sequence). This CDR3 region has 12 residues. For the CDR3, the DNA is TGTGCCAGTAGTATAGCAGGGTCTGGCTACACCTTC. This translates into CASSIAGSGYTF. Combining the CDR3 with reference TRBV19 and TRBJ1-2 gives the whole variable domain DGGITQSPKYLFRKEGQNVTLSCEQNLNHDAMYWYRQDPGQGLRLIYYSQIVNDFQKGDIAEGYSVSREKKESFPLTVTSAQKNPTAFYLCASSIAGSGYTFGSGTRLTVV.

This clone was detected only a few times. The chain carries TRBV11-2 and TRBJ2-7; tentative D call: TRBD1 (6 bases). The CDR3 is made up of 14 amino acids. Germline V gene sequence: CDR1 SGHAT, CDR2 FQNNGV. Trimming pared 5 bases from V and 0 bases from J, leaving 11 bases between. CDR3 in DNA: TGTGCCAGCAGCCGGGACACCAGCTCCTACGAGCAGTACTTC. Its translation is CASSRDTSSYEQYF.